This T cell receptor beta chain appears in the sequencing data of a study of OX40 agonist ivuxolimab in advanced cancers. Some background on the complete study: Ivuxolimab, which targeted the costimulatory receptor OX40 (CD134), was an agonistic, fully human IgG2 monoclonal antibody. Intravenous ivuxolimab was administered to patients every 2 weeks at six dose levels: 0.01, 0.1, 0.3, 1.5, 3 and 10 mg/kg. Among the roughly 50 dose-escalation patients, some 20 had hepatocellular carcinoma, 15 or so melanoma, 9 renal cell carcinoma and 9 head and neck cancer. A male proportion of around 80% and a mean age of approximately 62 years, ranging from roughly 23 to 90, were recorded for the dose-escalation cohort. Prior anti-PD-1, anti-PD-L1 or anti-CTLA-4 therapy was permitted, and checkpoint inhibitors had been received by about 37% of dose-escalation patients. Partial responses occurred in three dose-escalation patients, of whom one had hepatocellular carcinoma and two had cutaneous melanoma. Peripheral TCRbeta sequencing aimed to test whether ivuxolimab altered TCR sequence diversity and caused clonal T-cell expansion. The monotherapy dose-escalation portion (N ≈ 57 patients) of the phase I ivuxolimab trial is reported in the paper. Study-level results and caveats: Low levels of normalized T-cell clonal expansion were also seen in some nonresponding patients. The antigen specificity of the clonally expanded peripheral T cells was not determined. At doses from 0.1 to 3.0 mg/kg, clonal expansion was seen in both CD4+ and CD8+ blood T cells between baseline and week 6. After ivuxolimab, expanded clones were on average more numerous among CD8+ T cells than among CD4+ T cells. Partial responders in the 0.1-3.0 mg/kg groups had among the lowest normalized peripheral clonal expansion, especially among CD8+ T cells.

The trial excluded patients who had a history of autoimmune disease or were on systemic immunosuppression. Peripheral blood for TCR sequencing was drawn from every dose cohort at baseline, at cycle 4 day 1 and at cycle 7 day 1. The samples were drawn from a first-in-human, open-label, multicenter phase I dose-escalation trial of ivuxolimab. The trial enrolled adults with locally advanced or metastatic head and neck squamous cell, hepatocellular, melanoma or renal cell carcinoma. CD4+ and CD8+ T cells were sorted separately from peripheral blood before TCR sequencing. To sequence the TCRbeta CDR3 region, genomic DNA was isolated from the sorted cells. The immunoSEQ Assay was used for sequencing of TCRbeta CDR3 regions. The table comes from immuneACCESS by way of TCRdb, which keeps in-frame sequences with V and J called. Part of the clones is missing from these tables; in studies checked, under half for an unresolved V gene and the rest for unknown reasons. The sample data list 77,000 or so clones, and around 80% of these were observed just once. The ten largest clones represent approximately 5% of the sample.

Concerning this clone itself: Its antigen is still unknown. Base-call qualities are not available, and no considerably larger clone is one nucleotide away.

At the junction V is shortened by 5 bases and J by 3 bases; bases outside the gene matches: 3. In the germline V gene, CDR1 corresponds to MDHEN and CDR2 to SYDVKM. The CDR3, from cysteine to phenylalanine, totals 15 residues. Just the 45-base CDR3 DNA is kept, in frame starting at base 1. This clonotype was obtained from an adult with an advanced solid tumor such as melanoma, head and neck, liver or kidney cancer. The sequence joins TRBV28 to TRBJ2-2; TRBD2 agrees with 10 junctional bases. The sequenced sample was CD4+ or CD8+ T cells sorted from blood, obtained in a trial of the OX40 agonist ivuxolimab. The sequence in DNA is TGTGCCAGCAGTCCAGGACTAGCGGACACCGGGGAGCTGTTTTTT. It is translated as CASSPGLADTGELFF.